Shown below are 5 T cell receptor beta chains from a single sample sequenced in a study of graft-versus-host responses after intestinal transplantation. The method was immunoSEQ multiplex PCR; TCRdb's version includes in-frame clones alone and lacks a portion of them. The sample shows about 90,000 clones, roughly 85% of them seen only once. No antigen has been assigned to these receptors. Sample: unstimulated CD4+ T cells sorted from spleen or lymph node cells, taken before intestinal transplant. These receptors all come from a human donor who received an intestinal transplant.

The chain combines TRBV10-3 with TRBJ2-2; weak D call: TRBD2 (5 bases). Per the germline V gene, CDR1 is ENHRY and CDR2 is SYGVKD. CDR3 length equals 14 residues. Trimming stripped 5 bases from V and 2 bases from J, with 9 bases between. The CDR3 spells CAISPSTNTGELFF. Here the CDR3 DNA reads TGTGCCATCAGTCCTAGCACAAACACCGGGGAGCTGTTTTTT.

The chain has TRBV2 and TRBJ2-5; 7 nucleotides line up with TRBD1. Per the germline V gene, CDR1 is SNHLY and CDR2 is FYNNEI. The CDR3 sequence is 13 residues long. V shed 4 bases, J shed 1 base, and the junction held 0 bases outside the gene matches. CDR3 in DNA: TGTGCCAGCAGTGGGACAGGCCAAGAGACCCAGTACTTC. This codes for CASSGTGQETQYF. Using reference TRBV2 and TRBJ2-5 for the parts outside the CDR3, the full variable domain is EPEVTQTPSHQVTQMGQEVILRCVPISNHLYFYWYRQILGQKVEFLVSFYNNEISEKSEIFDDQFSVERPDGSNFTLKIRSTKLEDSAMYFCASSGTGQETQYFGPGTRLLVL.

This sequence joins TRBV1 and TRBJ1-3. TRBV1 constitutes a pseudogene. CDR3 length: 19 residues. The CDR3 is CTSSQESVEAVESGNTIYF. The CDR3 DNA reads TGCACCAGCAGCCAAGAGAGTGTAGAGGCAGTCGAATCTGGAAACACCATATATTTT.

CDR3 loop: CASSLTSTGPYEQYF. For the CDR3, the DNA is TGTGCCAGCAGCTTAACTTCGACAGGGCCCTACGAGCAGTACTTC. V and J are TRBV11-3 and TRBJ2-7; 7 positions match TRBD1. Germline CDR1 and CDR2: SGHNT and YENEEA. J lost 2 bases, V lost 2 bases, and 6 bases had no gene match. This CDR3 region has 15 residues.

This clone showed up just once. The germline gene is not matched at one end of the junction; a read error may be the cause. The chain joins TRBV28 to TRBJ2-7, with unresolved D. CDR1 is MDHEN, CDR2 SYDVKM, per germline. The CDR3 is made up of 14 amino acids. This chain's CDR3 is CASSHPTGIRIVDF. The DNA for the CDR3 is TGTGCCAGCAGTCATCCGACGGGTATACGTATAGTGGACTTC.